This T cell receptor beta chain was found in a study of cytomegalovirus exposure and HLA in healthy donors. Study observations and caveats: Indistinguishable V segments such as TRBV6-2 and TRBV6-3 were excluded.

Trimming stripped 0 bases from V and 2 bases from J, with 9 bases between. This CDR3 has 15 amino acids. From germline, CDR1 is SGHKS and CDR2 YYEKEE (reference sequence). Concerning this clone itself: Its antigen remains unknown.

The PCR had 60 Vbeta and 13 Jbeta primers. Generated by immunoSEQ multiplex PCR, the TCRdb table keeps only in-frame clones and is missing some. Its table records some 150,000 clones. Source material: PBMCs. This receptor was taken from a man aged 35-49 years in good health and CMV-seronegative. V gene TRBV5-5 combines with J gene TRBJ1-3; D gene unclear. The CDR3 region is CASSLEPSTGNTIYF. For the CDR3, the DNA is TGTGCCAGCAGCTTGGAGCCGTCCACTGGAAACACCATATATTTT.